Listed below are T cell receptor beta chains from one sample, sequenced in a study of T cell responses to AZD1222 COVID-19 vaccine. Data came from immunoSEQ multiplex PCR; TCRdb stores just in-frame clones and leaves some out. In the table there are around 180,000 clones, around 88% of which are singletons. The sequenced sample was peripheral blood, obtained on day 0 of AZD1222 vaccination. These receptors were taken from an adult in good health. The CDR3 runs from the conserved cysteine through the conserved F or W. D genes are given only for firm matches. The size field is filled for only some rows; it gives once, few, many or a size class.

abundance: .; v_gene: TRBV27; d_gene: .; j_gene: TRBJ1-5; CDR3aa: CASSLGYYRDGQPQHF; CDR3nt: TGTGCCAGCAGTTTAGGGTATTACAGGGATGGTCAGCCCCAGCATTTT
abundance: .; v_gene: TRBV5-5; d_gene: .; j_gene: TRBJ2-5; CDR3aa: CASSLAPQETQYF; CDR3nt: TGTGCCAGCAGCTTGGCTCCTCAAGAGACCCAGTACTTC
abundance: .; v_gene: TRBV7-8; d_gene: .; j_gene: TRBJ1-5; CDR3aa: CASSLSSYSNQPQHF; CDR3nt: TGTGCCAGCAGCTTATCCAGTTATAGCAATCAGCCCCAGCATTTT
abundance: .; v_gene: TRBV12-3/TRBV12-4; d_gene: TRBD1; j_gene: TRBJ1-1; CDR3aa: CATGDSRNTEAFF; CDR3nt: TGTGCCACCGGGGACAGCCGGAACACTGAAGCTTTCTTT
abundance: .; v_gene: TRBV2; d_gene: .; j_gene: TRBJ1-4; CDR3aa: CASSARVDEKLFF; CDR3nt: TGTGCCAGCAGTGCCAGGGTTGATGAAAAACTGTTTTTT
abundance: few; v_gene: TRBV5-4; d_gene: .; j_gene: TRBJ1-3; CDR3aa: CASSLKGGQGNTIYF; CDR3nt: TGTGCCAGCAGCTTGAAGGGGGGTCAAGGAAACACCATATATTTT
abundance: .; v_gene: TRBV3-1/TRBV3-2; d_gene: .; j_gene: TRBJ1-1; CDR3aa: CASSPTDKSNTEAFF; CDR3nt: TGTGCCAGCAGCCCCACAGACAAATCGAACACTGAAGCTTTCTTT
abundance: .; v_gene: TRBV9; d_gene: .; j_gene: TRBJ1-1; CDR3aa: CASSFRVNTEAFF; CDR3nt: TGTGCCAGCAGCTTCAGGGTTAACACTGAAGCTTTCTTT
abundance: .; v_gene: TRBV7-9; d_gene: .; j_gene: TRBJ1-2; CDR3aa: CASSLLGRGDGYTF; CDR3nt: TGTGCCAGCAGCTTACTCGGGCGGGGAGATGGCTACACCTTC
abundance: .; v_gene: TRBV30; d_gene: .; j_gene: TRBJ2-5; CDR3aa: CAWSVYRGQETQYF; CDR3nt: TGTGCCTGGAGTGTTTATCGGGGGCAAGAGACCCAGTACTTC
abundance: once; v_gene: TRBV6-2/TRBV6-3; d_gene: .; j_gene: TRBJ2-1; CDR3aa: CASSLRTQGSGSYNEQFF; CDR3nt: TGTGCCAGCAGCCTAAGGACACAGGGCTCGGGCTCCTACAATGAGCAGTTCTTC
abundance: .; v_gene: TRBV18; d_gene: TRBD1; j_gene: TRBJ1-1; CDR3aa: CASSPRGTGNTEAFF; CDR3nt: TGTGCCAGCTCACCACGCGGGACAGGGAACACTGAAGCTTTCTTT
abundance: .; v_gene: TRBV3-1/TRBV3-2; d_gene: .; j_gene: TRBJ2-3; CDR3aa: CASSQPLRGVADTQYF; CDR3nt: TGTGCCAGCAGCCAACCCCTTAGAGGGGTGGCAGATACGCAGTATTTT
abundance: few; v_gene: TRBV2; d_gene: .; j_gene: TRBJ1-6; CDR3aa: CASSEGTTVGSPLHF; CDR3nt: TGTGCCAGCAGTGAAGGTACTACCGTGGGTTCACCCCTCCACTTT
abundance: .; v_gene: TRBV4-2; d_gene: .; j_gene: TRBJ1-2; CDR3aa: CASSQDPDVRGGYTF; CDR3nt: TGTGCCAGCAGCCAAGACCCAGATGTGAGGGGGGGCTACACCTTC
abundance: .; v_gene: TRBV4-2; d_gene: TRBD2; j_gene: TRBJ2-1; CDR3aa: CACGGTSSYNEQFF; CDR3nt: TGTGCCTGCGGAGGGACTAGCTCCTACAATGAGCAGTTCTTC
abundance: .; v_gene: TRBV12-5; d_gene: TRBD1; j_gene: TRBJ1-2; CDR3aa: CASGLAGQGAGYTF; CDR3nt: TGTGCTAGTGGTTTGGCCGGACAGGGGGCGGGCTACACCTTC
abundance: .; v_gene: TRBV6-5; d_gene: TRBD1; j_gene: TRBJ1-5; CDR3aa: CASSWTGGYQPQHF; CDR3nt: TGTGCCAGCAGCTGGACAGGGGGATATCAGCCCCAGCATTTT
abundance: once; v_gene: TRBV9; d_gene: .; j_gene: TRBJ1-3; CDR3aa: CASNLEGSGNTIYF; CDR3nt: TGTGCCAGCAACCTAGAGGGATCTGGAAACACCATATATTTT
abundance: .; v_gene: TRBV2; d_gene: TRBD1; j_gene: TRBJ1-1; CDR3aa: CASRSGTGYPEAFF; CDR3nt: TGTGCCAGCAGGTCCGGGACAGGGTATCCTGAAGCTTTCTTT
abundance: .; v_gene: TRBV9; d_gene: .; j_gene: TRBJ1-4; CDR3aa: CASSVAGGTNEKLFF; CDR3nt: TGTGCCAGCAGCGTAGCCGGGGGAACTAATGAAAAACTGTTTTTT
abundance: .; v_gene: TRBV3-1/TRBV3-2; d_gene: .; j_gene: TRBJ2-7; CDR3aa: CASSQDATSTRQYF; CDR3nt: TGTGCCAGCAGCCAAGACGCGACTTCTACGAGACAGTACTTC
abundance: .; v_gene: TRBV3-1/TRBV3-2; d_gene: .; j_gene: TRBJ1-1; CDR3aa: CASSQDMGMDTEAFF; CDR3nt: TGTGCCAGCAGCCAAGATATGGGGATGGACACTGAAGCTTTCTTT
abundance: .; v_gene: TRBV7-3; d_gene: TRBD2; j_gene: TRBJ2-2; CDR3aa: CASSHSGGNTGELFF; CDR3nt: TGTGCCAGCAGCCATAGCGGGGGTAACACCGGGGAGCTGTTTTTT
abundance: .; v_gene: TRBV5-6; d_gene: TRBD2; j_gene: TRBJ2-7; CDR3aa: CASSLVASGSYYEQYF; CDR3nt: TGTGCCAGCAGCTTGGTTGCCAGCGGGAGTTACTACGAGCAGTACTTC
abundance: .; v_gene: TRBV7-6; d_gene: .; j_gene: TRBJ2-7; CDR3aa: CASSHSYEQYF; CDR3nt: TGTGCCAGCAGCCACTCCTACGAGCAGTACTTC
abundance: .; v_gene: TRBV28; d_gene: TRBD1; j_gene: TRBJ1-5; CDR3aa: CASRFDRGGNQPQHF; CDR3nt: TGTGCCAGCAGATTCGACAGGGGGGGTAATCAGCCCCAGCATTTT